The present T cell receptor beta chain was sequenced within a study of Ad26.COV2.S vaccination and SARS-CoV-2 variants. In the study overall: Once or twice, 56 days apart, Ad26.COV2.S was delivered intramuscularly. Findings of the study overall: Researchers cautioned that TCR breadth and depth analyses may have underestimated total T cell responses.

Profiled with immunoSEQ multiplex PCR; TCRdb holds only in-frame clones, not every one. The table records around 300,000 clones, roughly nine tenths of them present only once. In regard to this clone: Its target is unknown.

Treatment described: about 20 received Ad26.COV2.S at low or high dose, single or two shots; about five received placebo; per-sample allocation not given. Collection of samples fell on day 63 after the first vaccine or placebo injection. At a Boston site, the person donating was an adult of 18-55 years. J gave up 4 bases and V 9 bases, and 4 bases lay outside the gene matches. Germline V gives CDR1 LNHNV, CDR2 YYDKDF (reference sequence). There are 13 residues in the CDR3. This specimen consisted of peripheral blood, obtained in a trial of Ad26.COV2.S vaccine versus placebo. This chain connects TRBV15 to TRBJ1-5; 9 positions agree with TRBD1. The receptor comes from a person between 18 and 65 years old who received the Ad26.COV2.S COVID-19 vaccine or a placebo. Written as DNA, the CDR3 is TGTGCCACTACAGGACAGGGGAATCAGCCCCAGCATTTT. Residues: CATTGQGNQPQHF.